This TCR beta chain was observed in a study of OX40 agonist ivuxolimab in advanced cancers. Across the whole study: The study treated patients with ivuxolimab, an agonistic anti-OX40 (CD134) antibody. Hepatocellular carcinoma, melanoma, renal cell or head and neck cancer affected the dose-escalation patients.

The study's findings and limits: On average, CD8+ T cells showed a greater number of expanded clones than CD4+.

This CDR3 is 13 amino acids long. Germline V gene sequence: CDR1 SGHNT, CDR2 YENEEA. The V gene lost 5 bases and the J gene lost 4 bases, with 9 bases spanning the gap. Libraries were prepared by immunoSEQ multiplex PCR; TCRdb keeps only in-frame clonotypes and omits some of them. This sample has around 65,000 clones; approximately 85% occur once, and the top ten carry about 5%. Autoimmune disease history or systemic immunosuppression disqualified patients. Concerning this clone: The target antigen is unknown.

The chain carries TRBV11-3 and TRBJ2-1; weak D call: TRBD1 (6 bases). This specimen consisted of CD4+ or CD8+ T cells sorted from blood, obtained in a trial of the OX40 agonist ivuxolimab. The clonotype comes from an adult with an advanced solid tumor such as melanoma, head and neck, liver or kidney cancer. CDR3 sequence reads: CASSRDRYNEQFF. In nucleotides, the CDR3 is TGTGCCAGCAGCCGTGACAGGTACAATGAGCAGTTCTTC.